This TCR beta chain was identified during a study of long-term antiretroviral therapy in people with HIV. The assay used was immunoSEQ (version v3.0), run at survey level. Generated by immunoSEQ multiplex PCR, the TCRdb table keeps only in-frame clones and is missing some. The table records about 50,000 clones, 80% to 90% of them present only once. The junction had 8 bases not matched to a gene; V was cut back by 3 bases and J by 9 bases. The CDR3 is made up of 16 amino acids. The germline V gene has CDR1 SGHTA and CDR2 FQGNSA. The receptor was derived from a woman aged 18-30 years with HIV. This sample comprised unsorted PBMCs, obtained 0.8 years after starting antiretroviral therapy. This chain connects TRBV7-2 to TRBJ2-1, with 13 bases matching TRBD2. CDR3: CASSLGLAGKGAEQFF. The CDR3 DNA reads TGTGCCAGCAGCTTGGGACTAGCGGGAAAGGGAGCTGAGCAGTTCTTC.